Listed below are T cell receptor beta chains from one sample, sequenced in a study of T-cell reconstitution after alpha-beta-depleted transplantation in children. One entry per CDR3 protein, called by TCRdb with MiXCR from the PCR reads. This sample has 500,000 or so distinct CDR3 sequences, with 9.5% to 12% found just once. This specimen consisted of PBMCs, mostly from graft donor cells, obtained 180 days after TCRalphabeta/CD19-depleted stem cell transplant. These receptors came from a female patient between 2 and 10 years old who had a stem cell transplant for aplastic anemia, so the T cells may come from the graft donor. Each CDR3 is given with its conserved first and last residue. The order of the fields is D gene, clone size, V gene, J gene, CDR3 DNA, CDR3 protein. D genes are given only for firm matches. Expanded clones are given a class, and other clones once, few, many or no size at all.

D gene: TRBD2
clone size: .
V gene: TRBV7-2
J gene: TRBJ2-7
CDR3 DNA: TGTCCCAGCAGCCGTAAGCGGGACCTCGAGCAGTACTTC
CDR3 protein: CPSSRKRDLEQYF

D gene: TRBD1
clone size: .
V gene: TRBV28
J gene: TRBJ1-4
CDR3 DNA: TGTGCCAGCAGTTTGGCCCCTACAGGGGGGTCTAATGAAAAACTGTTTTTT
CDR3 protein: CASSLAPTGGSNEKLFF

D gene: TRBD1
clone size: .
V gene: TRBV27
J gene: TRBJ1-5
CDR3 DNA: TGTGCCAGCAGACCAGGGACAGGGGGTTTCGATCAGCCCCAGCATTTT
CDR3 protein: CASRPGTGGFDQPQHF

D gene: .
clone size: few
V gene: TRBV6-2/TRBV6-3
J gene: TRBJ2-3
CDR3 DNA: TGTGCCAGCAGTTACCCGGACGCCCGTTGGCAAGCAACGTTTGCAGATACGCAGTATTTT
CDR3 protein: CASSYPDARWQATFADTQYF

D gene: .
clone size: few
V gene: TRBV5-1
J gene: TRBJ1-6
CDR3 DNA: TGCGCCAGCAGCTTGGAGTACGCAACTAATTCACCCCTCCACTTT
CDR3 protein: CASSLEYATNSPLHF

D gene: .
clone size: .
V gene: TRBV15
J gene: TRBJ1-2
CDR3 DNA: TGTGCCACCAGCAGAGGCACGGGACCTGGCTACACCTTC
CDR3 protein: CATSRGTGPGYTF

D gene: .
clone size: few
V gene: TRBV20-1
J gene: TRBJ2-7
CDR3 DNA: TGCAGTGCTAGAGGAGGAGGGTATCGCTACGAGCAGTACTTC
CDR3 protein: CSARGGGYRYEQYF

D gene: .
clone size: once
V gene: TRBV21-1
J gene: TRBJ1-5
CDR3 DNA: TGTGCCAGCAGCAGAATCCGGGACCCAGGACGTCAGCCCCAGCATTTT
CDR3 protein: CASSRIRDPGRQPQHF

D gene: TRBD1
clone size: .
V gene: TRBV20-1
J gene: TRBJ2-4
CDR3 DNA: TGCAGTGCTAGTTTGACAGGGGTTGGGTACTTC
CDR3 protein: CSASLTGVGYF

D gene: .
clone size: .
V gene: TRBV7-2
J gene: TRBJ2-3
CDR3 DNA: TGTGCCAGCAGCCGTCGGGGTGGGGGTAGCACAGATACGCAGTATTTT
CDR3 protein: CASSRRGGGSTDTQYF

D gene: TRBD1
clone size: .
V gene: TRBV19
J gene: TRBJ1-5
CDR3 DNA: TGTGCCAGTACCTTCACAGGGGGCCGTGCAGGGCAGCCCCAGCATTTT
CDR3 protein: CASTFTGGRAGQPQHF

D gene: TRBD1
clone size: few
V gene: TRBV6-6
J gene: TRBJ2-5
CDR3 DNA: TGTGCCAGCAATGGACAGGGAAAAGAGACCCAGTACTTC
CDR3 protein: CASNGQGKETQYF

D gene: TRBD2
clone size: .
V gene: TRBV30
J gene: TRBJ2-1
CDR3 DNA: TGTGCCTGGAGTGTAGGAGCGGGAGCAAACGAGCAGTTCTTC
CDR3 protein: CAWSVGAGANEQFF

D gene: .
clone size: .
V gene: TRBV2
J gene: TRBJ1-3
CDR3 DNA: TGTGCCAGCGGAGGGAACAGAGTGATCTCTGGAAACACCATATATTTT
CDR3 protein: CASGGNRVISGNTIYF

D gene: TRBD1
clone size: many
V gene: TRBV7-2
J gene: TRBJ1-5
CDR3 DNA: TGTGCCAGCAGCGACCCTGGACAGGGAAGGGATCAGCCCCAGCATTTT
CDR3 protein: CASSDPGQGRDQPQHF

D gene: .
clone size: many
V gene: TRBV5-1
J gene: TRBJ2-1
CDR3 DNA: TGCGCCAGCAGCTACCGGGGAAATGAGCAGTTCTTC
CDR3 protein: CASSYRGNEQFF

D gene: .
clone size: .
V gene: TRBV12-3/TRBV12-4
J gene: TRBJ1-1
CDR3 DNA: TGTGCCAGCAGTTTAGAACCAACAGGGACTGAAGCTTTCTTT
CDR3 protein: CASSLEPTGTEAFF

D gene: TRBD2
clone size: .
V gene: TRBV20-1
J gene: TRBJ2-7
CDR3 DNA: TGCAGTGCCCCGCCCCTAGCGGGTATGGAGCAGTACTTC
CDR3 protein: CSAPPLAGMEQYF

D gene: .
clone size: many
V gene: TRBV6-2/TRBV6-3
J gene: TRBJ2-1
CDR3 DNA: TGTGCCAGCAGTTCAACAAGTGGGGGGCTAGCTGAGCCGAGCTCCTACAATGAGCAGTTCTTC
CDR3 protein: CASSSTSGGLAEPSSYNEQFF

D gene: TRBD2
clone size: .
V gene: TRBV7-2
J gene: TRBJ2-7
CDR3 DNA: TGTGCCAGCAGCCCACCTCTAGCGGACCTCTACGAGCAGTACTTC
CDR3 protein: CASSPPLADLYEQYF

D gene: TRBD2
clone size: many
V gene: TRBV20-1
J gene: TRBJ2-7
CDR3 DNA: TGCAGTGCTAGGGGACTAGCGGGAGGATCCGAGCAGTACTTC
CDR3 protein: CSARGLAGGSEQYF

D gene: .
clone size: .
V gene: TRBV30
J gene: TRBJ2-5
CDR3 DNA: TGTGCCTGGAGAAGAAGAGGAGGCCAAGAGACCCAGTACTTC
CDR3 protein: CAWRRRGGQETQYF

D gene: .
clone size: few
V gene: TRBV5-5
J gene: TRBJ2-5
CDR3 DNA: TGTGCCAGCAGCTTGGTAGTTGGGATTACTTATGAAGAGACCCAGTACTTC
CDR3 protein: CASSLVVGITYEETQYF

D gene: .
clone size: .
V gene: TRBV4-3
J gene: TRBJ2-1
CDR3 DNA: TGCGCCAGCAGCCCCCTGACTAGCTCCTACAATGAGCAGTTCTTC
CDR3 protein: CASSPLTSSYNEQFF

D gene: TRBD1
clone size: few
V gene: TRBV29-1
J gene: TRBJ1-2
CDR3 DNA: TGCAGCGTTGAAGATAGAGGGACAGGGGCCGGCTACACCTTC
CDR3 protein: CSVEDRGTGAGYTF

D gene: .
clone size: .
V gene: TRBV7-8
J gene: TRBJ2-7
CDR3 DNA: TGTGCCAGCAGCAAAGGGGAGTACGAGCAGTACTTC
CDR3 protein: CASSKGEYEQYF

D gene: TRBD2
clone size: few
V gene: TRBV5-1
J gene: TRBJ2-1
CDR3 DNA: TGCGCCAGCAGCATCGGGACTAGCGGATACAATGAGCAGTTCTTC
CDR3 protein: CASSIGTSGYNEQFF

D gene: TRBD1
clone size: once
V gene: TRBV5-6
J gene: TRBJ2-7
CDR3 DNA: TGTGCCAGCAGCTTGGCAGGGGGTCGTTCCTACGAGCTGTACTTC
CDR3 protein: CASSLAGGRSYELYF

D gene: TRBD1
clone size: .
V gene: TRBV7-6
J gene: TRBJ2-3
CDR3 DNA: TGTGCCAGCAGCTTCGAAAGGGGGCCAGATACGCAGTATTTT
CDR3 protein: CASSFERGPDTQYF

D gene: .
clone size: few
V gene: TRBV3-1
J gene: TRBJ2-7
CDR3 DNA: TGTGCCAGCAGCCACGTCGGGAGTGCCGAGCAGTACTTC
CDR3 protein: CASSHVGSAEQYF

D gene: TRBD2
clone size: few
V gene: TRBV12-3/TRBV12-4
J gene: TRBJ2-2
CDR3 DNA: TGTGCCAGCAGAACCCCGGCGGCTAGCGGGAGCACCAACACCGGGGAGCTGTTTTTT
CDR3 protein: CASRTPAASGSTNTGELFF

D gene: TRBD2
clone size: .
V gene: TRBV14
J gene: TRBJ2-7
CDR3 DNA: TGTGCCAGCAGCCAAGAAGTCTGGACTAGCGGCTACGAGCAGTACTTC
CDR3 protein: CASSQEVWTSGYEQYF

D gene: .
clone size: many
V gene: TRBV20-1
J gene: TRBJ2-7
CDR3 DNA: TGCAGTGCTAGCGGACAGAACTACGAGCAGTACTTC
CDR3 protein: CSASGQNYEQYF

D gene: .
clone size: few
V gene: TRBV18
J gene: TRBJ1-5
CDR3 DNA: TGTGCCAGCTCACCCACGCGGAGCAATCAGCCCCAGCATTTT
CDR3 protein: CASSPTRSNQPQHF

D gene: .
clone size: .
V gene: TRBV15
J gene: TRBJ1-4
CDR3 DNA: TGTGCCACCAGAACAGGTCCTGTGGATGAAAAACTGTTTTTT
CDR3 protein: CATRTGPVDEKLFF

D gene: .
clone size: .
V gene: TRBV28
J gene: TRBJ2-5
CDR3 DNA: TGTGCCAGCAGTCACGACCGGTACCAAGAGACCCAGTACTTC
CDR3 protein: CASSHDRYQETQYF

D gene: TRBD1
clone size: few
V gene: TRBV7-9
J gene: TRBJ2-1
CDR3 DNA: TGTGCCAGCAGCTTAGCGCTACAGGGGGCTCGGGAGCAGTTCTTC
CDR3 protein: CASSLALQGAREQFF

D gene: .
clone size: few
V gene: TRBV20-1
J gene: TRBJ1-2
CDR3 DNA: TGCAGTGCTAGGGACTCCTGGGGGACATCGGACACCTTC
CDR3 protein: CSARDSWGTSDTF

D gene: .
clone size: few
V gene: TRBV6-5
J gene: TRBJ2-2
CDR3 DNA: TGTGCCAGCAACAACGCCGGGGAGCTGTTTTTT
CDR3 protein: CASNNAGELFF

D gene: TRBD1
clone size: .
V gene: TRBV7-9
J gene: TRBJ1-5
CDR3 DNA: TGTGCCAGCAGCTCCTCCGACAGGGGATCTCAGCCCCAGCATTTT
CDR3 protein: CASSSSDRGSQPQHF

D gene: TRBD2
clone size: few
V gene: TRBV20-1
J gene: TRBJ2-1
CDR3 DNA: TGCAGTGCAGCGACTAGCGGGAGGCGTACGTCCTACAATGAGCAGTTCTTC
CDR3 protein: CSAATSGRRTSYNEQFF

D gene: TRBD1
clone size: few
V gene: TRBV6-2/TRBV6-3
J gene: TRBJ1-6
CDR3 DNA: TGTGCCAGCATGGGTCTCCGGGACAGCCTAAATTCACCCCTCCACTTT
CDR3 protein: CASMGLRDSLNSPLHF

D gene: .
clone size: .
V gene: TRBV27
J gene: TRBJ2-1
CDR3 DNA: TGTGCCAGCAGTTTTCGCGGGATTCCCCAAACTACCAATGAGCAGTTCTTC
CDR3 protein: CASSFRGIPQTTNEQFF

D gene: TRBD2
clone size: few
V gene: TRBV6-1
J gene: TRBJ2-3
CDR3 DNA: TGTGCCAGCAGTATCCTAGCGGGAGGTGCAGATACGCAGTATTTT
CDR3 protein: CASSILAGGADTQYF

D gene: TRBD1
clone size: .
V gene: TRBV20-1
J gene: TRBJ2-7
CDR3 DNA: TGCAGTGCCGAGGGACAGGCGGCCTACGAGCAGTACTTC
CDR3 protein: CSAEGQAAYEQYF